The sequence of this TCR beta chain was determined in a study of T cells after yellow fever vaccination. This CDR3 region has 12 residues. This clonotype was seen more than once but under ten times. TCRdb analysed the 5' RACE reads with MiXCR anew, one entry per CDR3 protein. The sample records more than 30,000 distinct CDR3 sequences, 6.6% being singletons. The chain employs TRBV21-1 and TRBJ2-7; no DNA check was done on the table's D call, TRBD1. TRBV21-1 is reported as a pseudogene. This clonotype was obtained from a man between 18 and 35 years old who received the YFV17D yellow fever vaccine. The material sequenced was PBMCs, either bulk or a sorted T-cell subset (CD4+, CD8+, memory, or dextramer-sorted; not recorded which), taken on the day of the first yellow fever vaccination. The chain's CDR3 is CASRDRYYEQYF. CDR3 bases: TGTGCCAGCCGGGACAGATACTACGAGCAGTACTTC.